The 14 T cell receptor beta chains given below trace back to one sample, sequenced in a study of radiotherapy plus CTLA-4 blockade in lung cancer. Method: immunoSEQ multiplex PCR; TCRdb's copy keeps in-frame clones and lacks some. The sample has under 110,000 clones, 85% seen once; the top ten hold under 2.5%. This material consisted of peripheral blood, taken from a patient treated with radiotherapy plus ipilimumab. The source is a human donor with non-small cell lung cancer that progressed on radiotherapy plus ipilimumab. Some clones in this sample may be carry-over from other donors' samples.

This chain connects TRBV7-2 to TRBJ1-2; D call uncertain. This CDR3 region has 13 residues. CDR1 is SGHTA, CDR2 FQGNSA, per germline. Trimming shortened V by 2 bases and J by 7 bases, and 11 bases separated the two germline ends. The CDR3 loop is CASSLFQALGYTF. In DNA form, the CDR3 reads TGTGCCAGCAGCTTATTCCAGGCTCTTGGCTACACCTTC. The full variable domain, its missing parts supplied by reference TRBV7-2 and TRBJ1-2, is GAGVSQSPSNKVTEKGKDVELRCDPISGHTALYWYRQSLGQGLEFLIYFQGNSAPDKSGLPSDRFSAERTGGSVSTLTIQRTQQEDSAVYLCASSLFQALGYTFGSGTRLTVV.

The chain is built from TRBV5-8 and TRBJ1-2; 8 bases fit TRBD1. The CDR3 has 13 amino acids. V gave up 5 bases and J gave up 9 bases; unmatched junction bases: 9. Germline V gene sequence: CDR1 SGHTS, CDR2 YDEGEE. The CDR3 bases are TGTGCCAGCAGTTTTGGACAGGGTTTTAGCTACACCTTC. Protein: CASSFGQGFSYTF.

The CDR3 sequence is CASSLEGYRDYEQYF. The CDR3 DNA reads TGTGCCAGCAGTCTCGAAGGCTACAGGGACTACGAGCAGTACTTC. This chain connects TRBV27 to TRBJ2-7, with a weak D call TRBD1 (6 bases). The CDR3 runs to 15 residues. Between the trimmed V and J ends, which lost 5 bases and 3 bases, there was a span of 17 bases. Germline V gives CDR1 MNHEY, CDR2 SMNVEV (reference sequence).

This chain connects TRBV5-1 to TRBJ2-2; D ambiguous. V lost 1 base, J lost 3 bases, and 10 bases lay in between. Germline values: CDR1 SGHRS, CDR2 YFSETQ. The CDR3 runs 15 residues. Written as DNA, the CDR3 is TGCGCCAGCAGCTTGACTGGTCAGTACACCGGGGAGCTGTTTTTT. Translating it yields CASSLTGQYTGELFF.

The chain is built from TRBV6-5 and TRBJ1-5, with D perhaps matching TRBD1 (5 bases). The V gene lost 5 bases and the J gene lost 9 bases, with 14 bases spanning the gap. Germline CDR1 and CDR2: MNHEY and SVGAGI. This CDR3 region has 13 residues. The CDR3 protein is CASSDNRLRPQHF. For the CDR3, the DNA is TGTGCCAGCAGTGATAACAGGTTAAGGCCCCAGCATTTT.

The DNA for the CDR3 is TGTGCCAGCAGTTTAGGTTGGGGCTACACCTTC. Translating gives CASSLGWGYTF. The chain is built from TRBV28 and TRBJ1-2; D remains ambiguous. The CDR3 is made up of 11 amino acids. The germline gives CDR1 MDHEN, CDR2 SYDVKM. The V and J ends lost 2 bases and 8 bases respectively, with 6 bases between them.

The chain has TRBV6-5 and TRBJ1-2; D may be TRBD1 (5 bases). Trimming took off 2 bases at V and 7 bases at J, with 11 bases between the two ends. CDR1 and CDR2 (germline): MNHEY, SVGAGI. The CDR3 is made up of 13 amino acids. The CDR3 region has the DNA TGTGCCAGCAGTTACGTAGGGGCGAGTGGCTACACCTTC. Translation gives CASSYVGASGYTF.

This clone was counted a few times. This rearrangement joins TRBV2 to TRBJ1-2; D gene uncertain. This CDR3 region has 16 residues. Germline CDR1 reads SNHLY; CDR2 reads FYNNEI. Trimming removed 4 bases from V and 8 bases from J, with 23 bases in between. The CDR3 loop reads CASSGVGRLPDEGYTF. The CDR3 nucleotides are TGTGCCAGCAGTGGTGTCGGCAGACTCCCGGATGAGGGCTACACCTTC.

The CDR3 region is CASSVVASSDTQYF. In DNA, the CDR3 is TGTGCCAGCAGCGTAGTCGCTAGTTCAGATACGCAGTATTTT. This sequence joins TRBV9 and TRBJ2-3; D is unclear. The V end lost 0 bases, the J end lost 4 bases, and 9 bases lay between the germline ends. Per germline, CDR1 SGDLS and CDR2 YYNGEE. CDR3 length: 14 amino acids.

V gene TRBV6-5 combines with J gene TRBJ1-2, with 11 nucleotides matching TRBD1. Germline V gives CDR1 MNHEY, CDR2 SVGAGI. The CDR3 extends over 15 amino acids. V shed 6 bases and J 4 bases; nucleotides not matched to a gene: 7. The CDR3 sequence is CASSYSGTGGYGYTF. In nucleotides, the CDR3 is TGTGCCAGCAGCTATTCCGGGACAGGGGGCTATGGCTACACCTTC.

J is TRBJ1-1 and V is TRBV7-3; TRBD1 might be the D (5 bases). Germline V gives CDR1 SGHTA, CDR2 FQGTGA. The CDR3 is made up of 15 amino acids. V lost 0 bases and J lost 1, with 9 bases in between. The CDR3 DNA is TGTGCCAGCAGCTTAACAAGGGACCCGAACACTGAAGCTTTCTTT. It encodes CASSLTRDPNTEAFF.

This clone has a single count. The chain uses TRBV5-1 and TRBJ1-1; D might be TRBD1 (5 bases). The CDR3 is made up of 16 amino acids. Germline CDR1 SGHRS, CDR2 YFSETQ. Trimming cost V 0 bases and J 7 bases, with 19 bases left between them. CDR3 region: CASSLELGRARGEAFF. The CDR3 DNA sequence: TGCGCCAGCAGCTTGGAGTTAGGCAGGGCAAGGGGTGAAGCTTTCTTT.

This rearrangement joins TRBV10-3 to TRBJ2-1; D possibly corresponds to TRBD2 (6 bases). Trimming left V 0 bases short and J 8 bases short, with 11 bases between. CDR1 and CDR2 from the germline V gene are ENHRY and SYGVKD. This CDR3 is built from 14 residues. CDR3 nucleotides: TGTGCCATCAGTGAGTCGGAGGGTACCGATGAGCAGTTCTTC. Protein product: CAISESEGTDEQFF.

This clone appeared a single time. The chain links TRBV7-9 to TRBJ1-6; 8 bases line up with TRBD1. Germline V gene data show CDR1 as SEHNR and CDR2 as FQNEAQ (reference sequence). The CDR3 runs 13 residues. The CDR3 DNA reads as TGTGCGGTACAGGGGGGTTTTAATTCACCCCTCCACTTT. It encodes CAVQGGFNSPLHF.